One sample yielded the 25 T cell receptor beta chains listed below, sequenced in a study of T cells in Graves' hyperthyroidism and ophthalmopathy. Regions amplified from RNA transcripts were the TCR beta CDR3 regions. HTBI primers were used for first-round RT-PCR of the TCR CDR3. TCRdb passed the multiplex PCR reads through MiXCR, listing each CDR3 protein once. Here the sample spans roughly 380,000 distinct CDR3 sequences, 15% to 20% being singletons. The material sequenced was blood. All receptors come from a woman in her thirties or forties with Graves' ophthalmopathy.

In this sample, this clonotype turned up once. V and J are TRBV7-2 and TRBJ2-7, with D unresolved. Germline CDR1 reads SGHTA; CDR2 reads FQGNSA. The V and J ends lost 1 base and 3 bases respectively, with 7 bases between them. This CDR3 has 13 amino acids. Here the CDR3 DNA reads TGTGCCAGCAGCTTAGGCGATGGCTACGAGCAGTACTTC. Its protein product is CASSLGDGYEQYF. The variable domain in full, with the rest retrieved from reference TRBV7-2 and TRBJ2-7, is GAGVSQSPSNKVTEKGKDVELRCDPISGHTALYWYRQSLGQGLEFLIYFQGNSAPDKSGLPSDRFSAERTGGSVSTLTIQRTQQEDSAVYLCASSLGDGYEQYFGPGTRLTVT.

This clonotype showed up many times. DNA of the CDR3: TGTGCCAGCAGTCCACAGCACATGAACACTGAAGCTTTCTTT. It specifies CASSPQHMNTEAFF. This chain connects TRBV6-5 to TRBJ1-1; D unresolved. There are 14 residues in the CDR3. CDR1 and CDR2 (germline): MNHEY, SVGAGI. V dropped 5 bases and J dropped 0 bases, with 10 bases sitting between them.

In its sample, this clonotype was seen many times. CDR3 DNA sequence: TGTGCCAGCAGCCACTCGGACCGCGATTACGAGCAGTACTTC. Translating gives CASSHSDRDYEQYF. The chain has TRBV3-1 and TRBJ2-7; D is uncertain. The CDR3 has 14 residues. Trimming left V 3 bases short and J 4 bases short, with 13 bases between. Germline assignment: CDR1 LGHDT and CDR2 YNNKEL (reference sequence).

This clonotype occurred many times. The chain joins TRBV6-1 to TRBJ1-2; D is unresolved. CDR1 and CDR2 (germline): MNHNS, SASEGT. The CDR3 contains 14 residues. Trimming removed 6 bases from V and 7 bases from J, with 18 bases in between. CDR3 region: CASSLREGVGGYTF. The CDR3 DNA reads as TGTGCCAGCAGCCTACGGGAAGGAGTGGGTGGCTACACCTTC.

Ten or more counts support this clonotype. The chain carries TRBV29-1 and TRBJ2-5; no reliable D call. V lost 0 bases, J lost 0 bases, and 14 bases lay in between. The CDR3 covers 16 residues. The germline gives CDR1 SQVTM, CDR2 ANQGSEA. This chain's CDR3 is CSVEDQTTRHQETQYF. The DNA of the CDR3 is TGCAGCGTTGAAGACCAAACCACAAGACACCAAGAGACCCAGTACTTC.

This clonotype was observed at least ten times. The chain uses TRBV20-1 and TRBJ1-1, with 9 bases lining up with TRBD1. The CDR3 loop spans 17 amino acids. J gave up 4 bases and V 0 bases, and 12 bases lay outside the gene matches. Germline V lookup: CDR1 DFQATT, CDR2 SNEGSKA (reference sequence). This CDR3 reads CSARDRDRVGVITEAFF. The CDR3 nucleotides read TGCAGTGCTAGAGATCGGGACAGGGTAGGAGTTATCACTGAAGCTTTCTTT.

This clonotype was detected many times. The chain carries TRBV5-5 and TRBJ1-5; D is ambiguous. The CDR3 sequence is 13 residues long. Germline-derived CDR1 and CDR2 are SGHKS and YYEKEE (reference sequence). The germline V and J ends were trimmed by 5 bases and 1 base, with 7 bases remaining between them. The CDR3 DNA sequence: TGTGCCAGCAGTTTAACAAGCAATCAGCCCCAGCATTTT. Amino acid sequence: CASSLTSNQPQHF.

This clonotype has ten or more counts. The CDR3 here is CSVEMGGDFYEQYF. The CDR3 bases are TGCAGCGTTGAAATGGGCGGGGACTTTTACGAGCAGTACTTC. V and J are TRBV29-1 and TRBJ2-7; D might be TRBD2 (6 bases). The ends were cut back, 2 bases at V and 4 bases at J, with 15 bases in the middle. Germline V CDR1 and CDR2: SQVTM, ANQGSEA. There are 14 residues in the CDR3.

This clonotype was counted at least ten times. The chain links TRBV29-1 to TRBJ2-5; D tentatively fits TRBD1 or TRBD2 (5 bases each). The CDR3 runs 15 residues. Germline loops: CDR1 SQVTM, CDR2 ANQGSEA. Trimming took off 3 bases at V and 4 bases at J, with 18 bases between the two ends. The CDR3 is CSVEVGRGDLETQYF. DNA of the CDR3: TGCAGCGTTGAGGTGGGACGGGGAGATTTAGAGACCCAGTACTTC. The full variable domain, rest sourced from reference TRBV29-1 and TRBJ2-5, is SAVISQKPSRDICQRGTSLTIQCQVDSQVTMMFWYRQQPGQSLTLIATANQGSEATYESGFVIDKFPISRPNLTFSTLTVSNMSPEDSSIYLCSVEVGRGDLETQYFGPGTRLLVL.

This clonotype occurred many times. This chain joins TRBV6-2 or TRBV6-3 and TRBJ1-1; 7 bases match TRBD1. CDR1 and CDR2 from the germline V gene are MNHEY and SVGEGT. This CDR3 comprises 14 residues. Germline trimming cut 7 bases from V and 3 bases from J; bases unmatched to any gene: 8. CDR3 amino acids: CASTSDRVDTEAFF. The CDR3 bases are TGTGCCAGCACCTCCGACAGGGTAGACACTGAAGCTTTCTTT.

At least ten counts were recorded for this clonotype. CDR3 region: CASSDLRVSYEQYF. CDR3 coding DNA: TGTGCCAGCAGTGATCTGCGAGTTTCCTACGAGCAGTACTTC. The chain joins TRBV2 to TRBJ2-7; D gene unclear. V was trimmed by 3 bases and J by 1 base, leaving 10 bases between them. There are 14 residues in the CDR3. Looked up from germline, CDR1 is SNHLY and CDR2 is FYNNEI.

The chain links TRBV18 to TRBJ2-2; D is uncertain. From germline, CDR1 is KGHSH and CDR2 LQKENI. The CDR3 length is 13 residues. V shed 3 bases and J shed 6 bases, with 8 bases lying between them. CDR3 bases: TGTGCCAGCTCACCCGACCGTCCCGGGGAGCTGTTTTTT. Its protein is CASSPDRPGELFF. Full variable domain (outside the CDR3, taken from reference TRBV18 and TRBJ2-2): NAGVMQNPRHLVRRRGQEARLRCSPMKGHSHVYWYRQLPEEGLKFMVYLQKENIIDESGMPKERFSAEFPKEGPSILRIQQVVRGDSAAYFCASSPDRPGELFFGEGSRLTVL.

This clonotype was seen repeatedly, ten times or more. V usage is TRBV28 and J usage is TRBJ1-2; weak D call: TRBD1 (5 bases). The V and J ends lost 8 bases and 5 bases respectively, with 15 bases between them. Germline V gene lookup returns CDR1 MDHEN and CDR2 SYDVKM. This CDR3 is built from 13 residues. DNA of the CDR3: TGTGCCAGCCTTAACAACAGGAATTATGGCTACACCTTC. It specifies CASLNNRNYGYTF.

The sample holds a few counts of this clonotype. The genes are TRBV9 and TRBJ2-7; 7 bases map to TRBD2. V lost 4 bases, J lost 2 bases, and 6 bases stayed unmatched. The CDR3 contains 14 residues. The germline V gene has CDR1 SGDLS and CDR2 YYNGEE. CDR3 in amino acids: CASSPAAGPYEQYF. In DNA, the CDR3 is TGTGCCAGCAGCCCGGCAGCGGGACCCTACGAGCAGTACTTC.

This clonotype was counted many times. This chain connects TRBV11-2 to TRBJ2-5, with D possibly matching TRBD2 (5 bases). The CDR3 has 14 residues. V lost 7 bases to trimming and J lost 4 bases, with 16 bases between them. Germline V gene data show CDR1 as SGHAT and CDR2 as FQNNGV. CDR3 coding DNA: TGTGCCAGCAACGAGGGATGGGGAAGAGAGACCCAGTACTTC. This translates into CASNEGWGRETQYF. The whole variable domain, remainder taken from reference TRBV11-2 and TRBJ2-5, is EAGVAQSPRYKIIEKRQSVAFWCNPISGHATLYWYQQILGQGPKLLIQFQNNGVVDDSQLPKDRFSAERLKGVDSTLKIQPAKLEDSAVYLCASNEGWGRETQYFGPGTRLLVL.

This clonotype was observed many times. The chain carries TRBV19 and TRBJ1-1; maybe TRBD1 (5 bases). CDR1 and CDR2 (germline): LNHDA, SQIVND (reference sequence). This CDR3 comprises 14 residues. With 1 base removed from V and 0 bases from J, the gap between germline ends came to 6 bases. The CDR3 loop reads CASSIGTLNTEAFF. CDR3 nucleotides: TGTGCCAGTAGTATAGGGACATTGAACACTGAAGCTTTCTTT.

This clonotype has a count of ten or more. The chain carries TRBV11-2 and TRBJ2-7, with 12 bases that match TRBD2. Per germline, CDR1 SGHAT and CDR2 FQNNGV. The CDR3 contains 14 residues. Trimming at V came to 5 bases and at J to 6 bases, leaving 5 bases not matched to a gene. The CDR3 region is CASSARLAGAEQYF. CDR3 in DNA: TGTGCCAGCAGCGCCCGACTAGCGGGAGCCGAGCAGTACTTC.

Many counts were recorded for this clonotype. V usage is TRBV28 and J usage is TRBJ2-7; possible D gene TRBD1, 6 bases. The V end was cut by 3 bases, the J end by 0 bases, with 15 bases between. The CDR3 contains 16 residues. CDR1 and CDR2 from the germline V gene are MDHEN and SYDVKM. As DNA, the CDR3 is TGTGCCAGCAGTTTTGGGGGAACAGGGAGCTCCTACGAGCAGTACTTC. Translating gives CASSFGGTGSSYEQYF.

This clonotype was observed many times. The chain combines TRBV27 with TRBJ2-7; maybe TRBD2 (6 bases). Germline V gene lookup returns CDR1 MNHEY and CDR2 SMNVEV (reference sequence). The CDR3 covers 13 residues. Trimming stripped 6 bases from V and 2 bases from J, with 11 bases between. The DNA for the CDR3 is TGTGCCAGCAGACGTAGCGGCACCTACGAGCAGTACTTC. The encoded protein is CASRRSGTYEQYF.

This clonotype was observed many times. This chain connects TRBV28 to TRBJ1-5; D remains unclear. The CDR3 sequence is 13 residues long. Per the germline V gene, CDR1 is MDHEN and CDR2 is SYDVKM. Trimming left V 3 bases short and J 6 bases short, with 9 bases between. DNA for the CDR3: TGTGCCAGCAGTTTGCGGCCCGCTCAGCCCCAGCATTTT. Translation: CASSLRPAQPQHF.

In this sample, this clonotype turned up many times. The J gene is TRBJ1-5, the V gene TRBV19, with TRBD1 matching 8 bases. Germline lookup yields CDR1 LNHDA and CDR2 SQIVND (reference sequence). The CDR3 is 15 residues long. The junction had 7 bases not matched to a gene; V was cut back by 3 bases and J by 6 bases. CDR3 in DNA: TGTGCCAGTAGTATCCAGGGACAGGCAGGTCAGCCCCAGCATTTT. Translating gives CASSIQGQAGQPQHF.

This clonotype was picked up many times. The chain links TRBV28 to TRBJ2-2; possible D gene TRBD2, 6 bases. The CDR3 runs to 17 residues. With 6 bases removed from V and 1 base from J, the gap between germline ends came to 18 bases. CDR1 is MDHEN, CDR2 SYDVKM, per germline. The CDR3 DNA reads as TGTGCCAGCAGCCCTTACTCGACTAGGATGAACACCGGGGAGCTGTTTTTT. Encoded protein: CASSPYSTRMNTGELFF. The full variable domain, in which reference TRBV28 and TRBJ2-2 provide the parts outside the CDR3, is DVKVTQSSRYLVKRTGEKVFLECVQDMDHENMFWYRQDPGLGLRLIYFSYDVKMKEKGDIPEGYSVSREKKERFSLILESASTNQTSMYLCASSPYSTRMNTGELFFGEGSRLTVL.

CDR3 residues: CASSYRLSSYEQYF. CDR3 sequence (DNA): TGTGCCAGCAGTTACAGGTTGAGCTCCTACGAGCAGTACTTC. The chain links TRBV6-2 or TRBV6-3 to TRBJ2-7; D gene ambiguous. Looked up from germline, CDR1 is MNHEY and CDR2 is SVGEGT. The CDR3 totals 14 residues. V lost 2 bases and J lost 0, with 8 bases in between.

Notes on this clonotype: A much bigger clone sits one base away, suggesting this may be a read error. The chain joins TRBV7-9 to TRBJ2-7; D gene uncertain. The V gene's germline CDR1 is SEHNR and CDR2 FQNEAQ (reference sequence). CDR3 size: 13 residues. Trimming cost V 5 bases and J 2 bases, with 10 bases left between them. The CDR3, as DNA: TGTGCCAGCAGCATGGGCGTGACCTACGAGCAGTACTTC. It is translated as CASSMGVTYEQYF.

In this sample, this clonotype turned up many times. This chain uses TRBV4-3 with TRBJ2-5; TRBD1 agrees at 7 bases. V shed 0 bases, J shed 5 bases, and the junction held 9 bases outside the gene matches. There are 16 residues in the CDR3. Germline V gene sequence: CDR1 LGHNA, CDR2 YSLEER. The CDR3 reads CASSQDVATGFETQYF. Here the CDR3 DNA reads TGCGCCAGCAGCCAAGATGTCGCGACAGGGTTCGAGACCCAGTACTTC.